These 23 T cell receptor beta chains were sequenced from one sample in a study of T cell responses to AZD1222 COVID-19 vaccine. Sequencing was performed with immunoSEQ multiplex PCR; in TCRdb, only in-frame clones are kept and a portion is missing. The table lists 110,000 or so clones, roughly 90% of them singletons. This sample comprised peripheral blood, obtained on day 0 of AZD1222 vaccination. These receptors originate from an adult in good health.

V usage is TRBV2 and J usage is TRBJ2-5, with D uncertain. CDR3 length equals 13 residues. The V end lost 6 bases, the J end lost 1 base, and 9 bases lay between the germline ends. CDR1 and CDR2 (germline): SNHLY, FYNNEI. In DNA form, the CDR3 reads TGTGCCAGCAGCCCCCCCCTCCAAGAGACCCAGTACTTC. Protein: CASSPPLQETQYF.

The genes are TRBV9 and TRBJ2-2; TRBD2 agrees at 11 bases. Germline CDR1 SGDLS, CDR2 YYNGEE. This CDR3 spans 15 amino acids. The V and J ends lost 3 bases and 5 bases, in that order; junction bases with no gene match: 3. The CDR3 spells CASSALAGVTGELFF. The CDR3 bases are TGTGCCAGCAGCGCACTAGCGGGGGTAACCGGGGAGCTGTTTTTT. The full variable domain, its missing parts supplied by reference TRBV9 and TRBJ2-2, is DSGVTQTPKHLITATGQRVTLRCSPRSGDLSVYWYQQSLDQGLQFLIQYYNGEERAKGNILERFSAQQFPDLHSELNLSSLELGDSALYFCASSALAGVTGELFFGEGSRLTVL.

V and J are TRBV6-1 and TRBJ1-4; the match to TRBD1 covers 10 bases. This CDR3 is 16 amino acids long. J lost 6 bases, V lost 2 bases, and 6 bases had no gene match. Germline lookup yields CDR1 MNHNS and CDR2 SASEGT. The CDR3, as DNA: TGTGCCAGCAGTGAAAATAAGGGGACAGGGGATGAAAAACTGTTTTTT. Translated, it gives CASSENKGTGDEKLFF.

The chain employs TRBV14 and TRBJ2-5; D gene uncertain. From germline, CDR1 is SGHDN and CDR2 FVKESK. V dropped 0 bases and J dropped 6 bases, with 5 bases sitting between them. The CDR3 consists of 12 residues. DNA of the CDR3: TGTGCCAGCAGCCAAGAGAGACAGACCCAGTACTTC. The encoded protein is CASSQERQTQYF.

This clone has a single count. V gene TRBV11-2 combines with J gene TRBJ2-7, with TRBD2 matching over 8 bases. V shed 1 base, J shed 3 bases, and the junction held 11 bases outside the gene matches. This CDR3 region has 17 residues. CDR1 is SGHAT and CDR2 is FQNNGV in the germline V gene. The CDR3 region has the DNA TGTGCCAGCAGCTTAGGCCCCGTCGGAGCGGGAGTCTACGAGCAGTACTTC. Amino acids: CASSLGPVGAGVYEQYF.

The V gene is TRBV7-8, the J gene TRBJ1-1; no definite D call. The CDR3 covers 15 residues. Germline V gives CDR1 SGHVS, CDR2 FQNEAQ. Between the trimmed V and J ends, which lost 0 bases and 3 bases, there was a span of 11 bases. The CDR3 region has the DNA TGTGCCAGCAGCTTAGCGGCGCAGGCCGACACTGAAGCTTTCTTT. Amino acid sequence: CASSLAAQADTEAFF.

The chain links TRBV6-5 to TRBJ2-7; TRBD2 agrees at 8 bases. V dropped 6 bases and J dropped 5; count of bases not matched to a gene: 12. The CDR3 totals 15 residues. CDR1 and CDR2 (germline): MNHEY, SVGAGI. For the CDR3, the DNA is TGTGCCAGCAGCTTGTCTGCGGGAGGTCGAGACGAGCAGTACTTC. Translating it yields CASSLSAGGRDEQYF.

The chain's CDR3 is CASSTGQVYGYTF. The CDR3 coding sequence is TGCGCCAGCAGCACTGGACAGGTCTATGGCTACACCTTC. The chain employs TRBV5-1 and TRBJ1-2, with TRBD1 matching over 7 bases. With V trimmed by 4 bases and J by 4 bases, 4 bases remained unmatched. CDR3 length: 13 amino acids. From germline, CDR1 is SGHRS and CDR2 YFSETQ.

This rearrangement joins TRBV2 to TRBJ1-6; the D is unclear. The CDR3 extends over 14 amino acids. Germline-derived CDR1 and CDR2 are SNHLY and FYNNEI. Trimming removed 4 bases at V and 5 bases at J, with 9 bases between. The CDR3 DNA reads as TGTGCCAGCAGTGCCGGAGGGAATAATTCACCCCTCCACTTT. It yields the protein CASSAGGNNSPLHF.

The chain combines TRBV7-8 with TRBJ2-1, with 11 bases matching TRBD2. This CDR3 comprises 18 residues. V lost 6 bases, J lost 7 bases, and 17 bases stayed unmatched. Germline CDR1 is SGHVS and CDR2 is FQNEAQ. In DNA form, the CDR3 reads TGTGCCAGCAGAGGGAGTATTGGGATCCTAGCGGGAGGTAATGAGCAGTTCTTC. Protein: CASRGSIGILAGGNEQFF. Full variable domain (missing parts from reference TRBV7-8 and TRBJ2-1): GAGVSQSPRYKVAKRGQDVALRCDPISGHVSLFWYQQALGQGPEFLTYFQNEAQLDKSGLPSDRFFAERPEGSVSTLKIQRTQQEDSAVYLCASRGSIGILAGGNEQFFGPGTRLTVL.

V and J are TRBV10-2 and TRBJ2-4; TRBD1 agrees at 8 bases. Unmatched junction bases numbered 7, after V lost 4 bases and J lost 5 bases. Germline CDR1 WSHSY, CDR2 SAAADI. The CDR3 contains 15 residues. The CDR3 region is CASSGLDRGENIQYF. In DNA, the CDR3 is TGCGCCAGCAGTGGGCTAGACAGGGGTGAAAACATTCAGTACTTC.

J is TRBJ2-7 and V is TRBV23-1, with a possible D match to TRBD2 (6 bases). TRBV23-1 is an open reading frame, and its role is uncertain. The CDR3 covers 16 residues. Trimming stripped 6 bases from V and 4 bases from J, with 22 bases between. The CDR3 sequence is CASSPICREPSYEQYF. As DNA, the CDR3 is TGCGCCAGCAGCCCAATCTGCCGGGAGCCGTCTTACGAGCAGTACTTC.

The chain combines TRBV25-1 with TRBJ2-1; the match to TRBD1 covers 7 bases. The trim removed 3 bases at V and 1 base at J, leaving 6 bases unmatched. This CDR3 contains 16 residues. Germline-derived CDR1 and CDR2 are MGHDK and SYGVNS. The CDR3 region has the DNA TGTGCCAGCAGTGACTCAGGGGGTGCGTCCTACAATGAGCAGTTCTTC. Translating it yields CASSDSGGASYNEQFF. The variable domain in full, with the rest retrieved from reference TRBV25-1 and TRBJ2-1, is EADIYQTPRYLVIGTGKKITLECSQTMGHDKMYWYQQDPGMELHLIHYSYGVNSTEKGDLSSESTVSRIRTEHFPLTLESARPSHTSQYLCASSDSGGASYNEQFFGPGTRLTVL.

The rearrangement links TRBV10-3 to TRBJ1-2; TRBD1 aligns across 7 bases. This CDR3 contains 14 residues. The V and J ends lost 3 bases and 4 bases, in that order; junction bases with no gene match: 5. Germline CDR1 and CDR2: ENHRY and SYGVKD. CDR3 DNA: TGTGCCATCAGTGAAAAGGGGGCCATCTATGGCTACACCTTC. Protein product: CAISEKGAIYGYTF.

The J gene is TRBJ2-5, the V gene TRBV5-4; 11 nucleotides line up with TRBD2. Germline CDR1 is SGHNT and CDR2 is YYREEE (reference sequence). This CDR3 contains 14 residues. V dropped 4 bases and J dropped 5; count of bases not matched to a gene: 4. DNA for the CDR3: TGTGCCAGCAGCCCCAGACTAGCGGGGGAGACCCAGTACTTC. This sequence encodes CASSPRLAGETQYF.

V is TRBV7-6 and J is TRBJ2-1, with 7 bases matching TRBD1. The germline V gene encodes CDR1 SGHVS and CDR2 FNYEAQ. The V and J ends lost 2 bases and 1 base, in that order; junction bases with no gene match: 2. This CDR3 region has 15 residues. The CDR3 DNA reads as TGTGCCAGCAGCTTACAGGGGGTGTCCTACAATGAGCAGTTCTTC. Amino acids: CASSLQGVSYNEQFF.

This CDR3 reads CASSLTGRGAYNEQFF. The CDR3 DNA is TGCGCCAGCAGCTTAACCGGGAGAGGGGCCTACAATGAGCAGTTCTTC. The V call is TRBV5-1, the J call TRBJ2-1; weak D call: TRBD2 (6 bases). Trimming took 2 bases from V and 2 from J, leaving 14 bases between them. Germline CDR1 and CDR2: SGHRS and YFSETQ. This CDR3 contains 16 residues.

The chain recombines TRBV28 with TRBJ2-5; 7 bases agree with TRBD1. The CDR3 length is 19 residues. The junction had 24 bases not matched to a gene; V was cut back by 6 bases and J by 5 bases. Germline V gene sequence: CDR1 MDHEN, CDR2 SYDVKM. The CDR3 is CASSFRDSPFQAPRETQYF. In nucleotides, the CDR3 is TGTGCCAGCAGCTTCCGGGACAGTCCCTTTCAGGCACCGAGGGAGACCCAGTACTTC.

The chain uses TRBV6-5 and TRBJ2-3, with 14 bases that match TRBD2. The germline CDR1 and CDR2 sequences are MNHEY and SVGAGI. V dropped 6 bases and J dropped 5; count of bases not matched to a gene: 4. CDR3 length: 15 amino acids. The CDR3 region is CASSPGLAGGDTQYF. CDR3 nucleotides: TGTGCCAGCAGCCCAGGACTAGCGGGAGGAGATACGCAGTATTTT.

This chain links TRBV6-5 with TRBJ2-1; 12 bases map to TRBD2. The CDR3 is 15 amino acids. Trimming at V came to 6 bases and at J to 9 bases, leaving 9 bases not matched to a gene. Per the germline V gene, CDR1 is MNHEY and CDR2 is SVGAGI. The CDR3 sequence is CASSLGLAGFIEQFF. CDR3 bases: TGTGCCAGCAGCCTTGGACTAGCGGGGTTTATTGAGCAGTTCTTC.

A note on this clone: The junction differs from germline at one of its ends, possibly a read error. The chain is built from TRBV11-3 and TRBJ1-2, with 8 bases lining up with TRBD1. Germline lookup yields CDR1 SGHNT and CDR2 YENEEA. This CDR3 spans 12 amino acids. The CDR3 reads CASSTGTGPGAF. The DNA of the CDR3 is TGTGCCAGCAGCACCGGGACAGGCCCCGGGGCCTTC.

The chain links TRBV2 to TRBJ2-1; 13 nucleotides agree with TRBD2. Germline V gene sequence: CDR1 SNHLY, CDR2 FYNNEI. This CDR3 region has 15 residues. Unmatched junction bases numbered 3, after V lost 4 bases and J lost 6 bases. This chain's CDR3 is CASSARTSGSNEQFF. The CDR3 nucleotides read TGTGCCAGCAGTGCAAGGACTAGCGGGAGCAATGAGCAGTTCTTC.

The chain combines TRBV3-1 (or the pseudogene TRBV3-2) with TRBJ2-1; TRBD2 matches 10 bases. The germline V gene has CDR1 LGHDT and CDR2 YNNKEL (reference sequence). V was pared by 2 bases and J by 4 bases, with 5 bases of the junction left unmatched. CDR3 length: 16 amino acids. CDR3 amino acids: CASSQPSGSRYNEQFF. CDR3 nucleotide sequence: TGTGCCAGCAGCCAACCTAGCGGGAGCCGTTACAATGAGCAGTTCTTC.